This TCR beta chain was documented in a study of blood T cells in healthy people across ages. With a J-beta primer mix and a sample-barcoded 5' primer, a second PCR ran roughly 7 to 11 cycles. MiXCR was run by TCRdb on the 5' RACE reads, yielding one entry per CDR3 protein. Of hundreds of thousands of distinct CDR3 sequences detected, about 42% appear once; the ten largest clones hold about a fifth. Every sample had a minimum of 6.5 million PBMCs isolated. Germline lookup yields CDR1 SGHTA and CDR2 FQGNSA. V dropped 5 bases and J dropped 9; count of bases not matched to a gene: 6. The CDR3 has 12 amino acids. This clonotype was detected once.

The receptor was derived from a man in his fifties or sixties in good health. The gene calls are TRBV7-2 and TRBJ2-5, with TRBD2 matching 7 bases. Sequenced: blood. CDR3 loop: CTSSPGGPAQYF. The CDR3, as DNA: TGTACCAGCAGCCCGGGGGGACCAGCCCAGTACTTC.